The present TCR beta chain was sequenced within a study of T-cell reconstitution after alpha-beta-depleted transplantation in children. The TCRbeta library was prepared with unique molecular identifiers. TCRdb re-called the PCR reads through MiXCR, storing one row per CDR3 protein. The sample yields approximately 340,000 distinct CDR3 sequences, 10% seen once. This CDR3 spans 19 amino acids. Germline values: CDR1 MDHEN, CDR2 SYDVKM. V dropped 3 bases and J dropped 0 bases, with 21 bases sitting between them. This clonotype was counted between two and nine times. The clonotype comes from a human donor who donated a stem cell graft to a child with acute lymphoblastic leukemia. The material sequenced was PBMCs from the stem cell graft donor, taken from the stem cell graft. The chain employs TRBV28 and TRBJ2-4; perhaps TRBD2 as D (5 bases). CDR3 amino acids: CASSFTPSGAGIAKNIQYF. Written as DNA, the CDR3 is TGTGCCAGCAGTTTTACCCCGAGCGGAGCCGGGATAGCCAAAAACATTCAGTACTTC.